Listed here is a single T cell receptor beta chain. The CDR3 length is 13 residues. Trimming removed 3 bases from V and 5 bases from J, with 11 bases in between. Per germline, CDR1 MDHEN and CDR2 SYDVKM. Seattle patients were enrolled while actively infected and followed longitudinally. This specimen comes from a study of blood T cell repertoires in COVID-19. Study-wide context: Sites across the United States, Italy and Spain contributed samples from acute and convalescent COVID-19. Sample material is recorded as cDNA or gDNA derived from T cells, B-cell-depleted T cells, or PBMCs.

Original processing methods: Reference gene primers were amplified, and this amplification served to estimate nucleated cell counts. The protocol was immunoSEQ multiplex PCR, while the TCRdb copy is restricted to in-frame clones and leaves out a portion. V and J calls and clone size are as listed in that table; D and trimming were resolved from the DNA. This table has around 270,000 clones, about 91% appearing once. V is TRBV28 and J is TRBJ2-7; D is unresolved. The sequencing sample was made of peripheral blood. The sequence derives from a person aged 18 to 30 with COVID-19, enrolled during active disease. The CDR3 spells CASSFSYLNEQYF. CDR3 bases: TGTGCCAGCAGTTTTAGTTACCTCAACGAGCAGTACTTC.